This T cell receptor (beta chain) was captured by sequencing in a study of cytomegalovirus exposure and HLA in healthy donors. Background on the study: Roughly 180 million T cells yielded 120 million or so unique TCR beta sequences, as an earlier analysis found. Whole-study results and caveats: Data from an earlier analysis indicated that most TCR beta V segments were productive either about 87% or about 30% of the time.

The PCR employed 60 Vbeta primers together with 13 Jbeta primers. Original handling: In a later analysis, about 9.9 million of approximately 81 million unique beta chains occurred in at least two donors. Repertoires were generated with immunoSEQ multiplex PCR, while TCRdb's copy carries only in-frame clones and drops some. That table gives V, J and clone size, and the DNA gave D and trimming. The data show roughly 180,000 clones, 77% seen once. Trimming cost V 6 bases and J 4 bases; bases outside gene matches: 7. Germline loops: CDR1 MNHEY, CDR2 SMNVEV (reference sequence). The CDR3 spans 14 residues. For this clone: What it recognizes is unknown.

V usage is TRBV27 and J usage is TRBJ2-5; 8 bases are shared with TRBD1. Sequencing was done on a sample of PBMCs. This clonotype originated in a woman aged 55-70 years in good health and CMV-seropositive. The DNA of the CDR3 is TGTGCCAGCAGATATCAGGGGGCGGGAGAGACCCAGTACTTC. Translating it yields CASRYQGAGETQYF.